This TCR beta chain was identified during a study of blood T cell repertoires in COVID-19. Assay: immunoSEQ multiplex PCR; the TCRdb copy retains only in-frame clones and omits some. The sample lists 200,000 to 250,000 clones, over 80% occurring once. Living in under 30 US areas, the participants were between 18 and 89 years of age. From germline, CDR1 is MDHEN and CDR2 SYDVKM. This CDR3 region has 16 residues. The V and J ends lost 5 bases and 0 bases, in that order; junction bases with no gene match: 5. V is TRBV28 and J is TRBJ1-3; 9 bases match TRBD1. The sample taken for sequencing was PBMCs or T cells enriched from blood (not recorded which). The sequence was collected from a man between 18 and 29 years old with acute COVID-19. The CDR3 nucleotides are TGTGCCAGCAGTCTGATGACAGGGGGCTCTGGAAACACCATATATTTT. This codes for CASSLMTGGSGNTIYF.